A single sample is the source of the 19 T cell receptor beta chains below, sequenced in a study of cytomegalovirus exposure and HLA in healthy donors. With 60 Vbeta and 13 Jbeta primers, the PCR was carried out. Assay used: immunoSEQ multiplex PCR; TCRdb lists only in-frame clones, some missing. The sample shows roughly 200,000 clones, and 6.5% sits with its ten largest clones. Sequencing was performed on PBMCs. Receptors originate from a man aged 30-40 years in good health and CMV-seronegative.

The chain joins TRBV11-2 to TRBJ2-2, with TRBD1 identical over 9 bases. The V segment lost 8 bases and the J segment 2 bases; nucleotides outside the gene matches: 9. The CDR3 has 16 amino acids. In germline, CDR1 is SGHAT, CDR2 FQNNGV. The CDR3 bases are TGTGCCAGCGAGATGAGGACAGGGGTTAACACCGGGGAGCTGTTTTTT. Translating it yields CASEMRTGVNTGELFF.

J is TRBJ1-2 and V is TRBV9; unclear D gene. Germline CDR1 and CDR2: SGDLS and YYNGEE. V shed 4 bases and J shed 8 bases, with 9 bases lying between them. The CDR3 contains 11 residues. CDR3 bases: TGTGCCAGCAGCTCCAACGGGGGCTACACCTTC. Translation gives CASSSNGGYTF.

The V gene is TRBV28, the J gene TRBJ1-6; TRBD1 is a possible D gene (5 bases). V lost 2 bases and J lost 9, with 8 bases in between. CDR3 size: 13 residues. Per germline, CDR1 MDHEN and CDR2 SYDVKM. The CDR3 nucleotides are TGTGCCAGCAGTTTAGACGGGGGTTCACCCCTCCACTTT. Translating it yields CASSLDGGSPLHF.

The chain employs TRBV9 and TRBJ2-1; 7 bases are shared with TRBD2. The CDR3 is 20 residues long. V was clipped by 4 bases and J by 6 bases; unmatched bases: 25. Germline V gene lookup returns CDR1 SGDLS and CDR2 YYNGEE. The CDR3 DNA reads TGTGCCAGCAGCCCTCGCCCTGGGGGGGGACGGATGGTAACTGCCAATGAGCAGTTCTTC. Translating it yields CASSPRPGGGRMVTANEQFF.

The chain couples TRBV7-2 to TRBJ1-5; 7 bases fit TRBD1. V lost 6 bases, J lost 7 bases, and 9 bases stayed unmatched. The CDR3 sequence is 14 residues long. Germline loops: CDR1 SGHTA, CDR2 FQGNSA. CDR3 residues: CASSLGTARQPQHF. The CDR3 bases are TGTGCCAGCAGTCTTGGGACAGCCCGCCAGCCCCAGCATTTT.

The rearrangement links TRBV27 to TRBJ2-2; TRBD2 matches at 7 bases. Germline assignment: CDR1 MNHEY and CDR2 SMNVEV (reference sequence). Germline trimming cut 7 bases from V and 6 bases from J; bases unmatched to any gene: 14. CDR3 length equals 16 residues. In DNA, the CDR3 is TGTGCCAGCATAGTTGGGGGGGGGATAATGTCCGGGGAGCTGTTTTTT. It yields the protein CASIVGGGIMSGELFF.

This chain connects TRBV18 to TRBJ2-1; 11 bases match TRBD1. The germline CDR1 and CDR2 sequences are KGHSH and LQKENI. The trim removed 3 bases at V and 7 bases at J, leaving 14 bases unmatched. CDR3 length equals 18 residues. This CDR3 is CASSPGTGGDVSLNEQFF. Written as DNA, the CDR3 is TGTGCCAGCTCACCTGGGACAGGGGGAGATGTTAGCCTAAATGAGCAGTTCTTC.

The chain uses TRBV9 and TRBJ2-7; 12 bases are a match to TRBD2. Unmatched junction bases numbered 6, after V lost 4 bases and J lost 4 bases. This CDR3 contains 15 residues. Germline CDR1 reads SGDLS; CDR2 reads YYNGEE. CDR3 coding DNA: TGTGCCAGCAGCTCGGGACTAGCGGGCGTATACGAGCAGTACTTC. Amino acids: CASSSGLAGVYEQYF.

The rearrangement links TRBV10-3 to TRBJ2-7; 9 bases map to TRBD1. Looked up from germline, CDR1 is ENHRY and CDR2 is SYGVKD. V shed 6 bases, J shed 3 bases, and the junction held 9 bases outside the gene matches. The CDR3 loop spans 15 amino acids. CDR3 amino acids: CAISDVRTGVYEQYF. CDR3 DNA: TGTGCCATCAGCGACGTGAGGACAGGGGTCTACGAGCAGTACTTC.

Of note for this clone: Other DNA sequences from this sample encode an identical CDR3 as well. V gene TRBV6-6 combines with J gene TRBJ1-4, with D maybe TRBD1 (6 bases). V was shortened by 5 bases and J by 8 bases, with 15 bases between the two germline ends. The CDR3 extends over 14 amino acids. From germline, CDR1 is MNHNY and CDR2 SVGAGI (reference sequence). Here the CDR3 DNA reads TGTGCCAGCAGTCTCCAGGGGAGAAAGGAAAAACTGTTTTTT. Amino acids: CASSLQGRKEKLFF.

The CDR3 coding sequence is TGTGCCAGCAGTCCCCCCTCTTTATTGGCTAGCGGGAGGGCCATCTACGAGCAGTACTTC. Protein product: CASSPPSLLASGRAIYEQYF. This chain connects TRBV28 to TRBJ2-7, with 12 bases matching TRBD2. The CDR3 totals 20 residues. Trimming removed 5 bases from V and 3 bases from J; junction bases left unmatched: 20. Germline CDR1 reads MDHEN; CDR2 reads SYDVKM. Together with reference TRBV28 and TRBJ2-7, the CDR3 gives the full variable domain: DVKVTQSSRYLVKRTGEKVFLECVQDMDHENMFWYRQDPGLGLRLIYFSYDVKMKEKGDIPEGYSVSREKKERFSLILESASTNQTSMYLCASSPPSLLASGRAIYEQYFGPGTRLTVT.

The rearrangement joins TRBV13 to TRBJ1-1; D may be TRBD1 (5 bases). The CDR3 runs 14 residues. CDR1 and CDR2 from the germline V gene are PRHDT and FYEKMQ (reference sequence). The V end was cut by 2 bases, the J end by 1 base, with 8 bases between. The CDR3 protein is CASSLLGPNTEAFF. The DNA of the CDR3 is TGTGCCAGCAGCTTATTGGGGCCGAACACTGAAGCTTTCTTT.

The V gene is TRBV5-4, the J gene TRBJ2-7, with D possibly being TRBD2 (7 bases). The germline gives CDR1 SGHNT, CDR2 YYREEE (reference sequence). This CDR3 contains 14 residues. V lost 4 bases to trimming and J lost 7 bases, with 18 bases between them. CDR3 sequence (DNA): TGTGCCAGCAGCCTCCCCGCGGGGGCTGAAGAGCAGTACTTC. Translation: CASSLPAGAEEQYF.

The chain links TRBV5-1 to TRBJ2-3; 9 bases are a match to TRBD2. The V gene end was trimmed by 0 bases and the J gene end by 6 bases; junction bases not matched to a gene: 8. Germline CDR1 and CDR2: SGHRS and YFSETQ. CDR3 size: 16 residues. The CDR3 is CASSLGASGMVDTQYF. CDR3 in DNA: TGCGCCAGCAGCTTGGGGGCTAGCGGGATGGTGGATACGCAGTATTTT.

The chain is built from TRBV11-3 and TRBJ1-5, with a possible D match to TRBD1 (5 bases). Germline V lookup: CDR1 SGHNT, CDR2 YENEEA. The CDR3 is made up of 13 amino acids. V lost 5 bases and J lost 5, with 10 bases in between. This CDR3 reads CASSPTEDQPQHF. The CDR3 DNA is TGTGCCAGCAGCCCGACAGAAGATCAGCCCCAGCATTTT.

The genes are TRBV25-1 and TRBJ1-4, with 7 bases matching TRBD1. Losses at the gene ends were 9 bases for V and 12 bases for J; bases not matched to a gene: 28. The CDR3 extends over 18 amino acids. The germline V gene encodes CDR1 MGHDK and CDR2 SYGVNS. CDR3 nucleotide sequence: TGTGCCAGTAGATCCTACGGAGAAGGGGGCTTGTGGGGTGGCGAACTGTTTTTT. This gives the protein CASRSYGEGGLWGGELFF.

The rearrangement joins TRBV14 to TRBJ1-2; 9 positions match TRBD1. The germline V gene encodes CDR1 SGHDN and CDR2 FVKESK. V was clipped by 3 bases and J by 7 bases; unmatched bases: 12. CDR3 length: 16 residues. CDR3 amino acids: CASSHITGTGFFGYTF. The CDR3 DNA reads as TGTGCCAGCAGCCACATTACCGGGACAGGGTTTTTTGGCTACACCTTC.

Points on this clone: An end of the junction differs from the germline gene, which may be a read error. The chain joins TRBV2 to TRBJ2-2, with a tentative D call TRBD2 (6 bases). This CDR3 comprises 14 residues. Germline CDR1 SNHLY, CDR2 FYNNEI. The CDR3, as DNA: TGTGCCAGCAGTGTTGAGGGAAGCACCGGGGGGCTGTTTTTT. Amino acid sequence: CASSVEGSTGGLFF.

CDR3 sequence reads: CASSLEWEEGATGELFF. The CDR3 DNA follows: TGCGCCAGCAGCTTGGAGTGGGAAGAGGGGGCAACCGGGGAGCTGTTTTTT. This sequence joins TRBV5-1 and TRBJ2-2, with 7 bases matching TRBD1. J gave up 5 bases and V 0 bases, and 10 bases lay outside the gene matches. Germline V gives CDR1 SGHRS, CDR2 YFSETQ. The CDR3 has 17 amino acids.